The rows below give T cell receptor beta chains drawn from one sample of a study of blood T cell repertoires in COVID-19. Libraries were prepared by immunoSEQ multiplex PCR; TCRdb keeps only in-frame clonotypes and omits some of them. The sample consists of 80,000 to 85,000 clones, about 84% of them appearing once. Sequences were obtained from peripheral blood. Receptor source: a human donor in a cohort sampled during active COVID-19. Both conserved end residues are part of each CDR3. A clone size is listed for some rows: how often the clone was seen (once, few, many), or a class if it is expanded.

J gene: TRBJ1-2
V gene: TRBV11-2
clone size: -
CDR3 protein: CASSLALARDFYGYTF

J gene: TRBJ2-1
V gene: TRBV5-8
clone size: -
CDR3 protein: CASSLGLWTSGGSGHNEQFF

J gene: TRBJ2-5
V gene: TRBV4-1
clone size: -
CDR3 protein: CASSQERLAGGIQETQYF

J gene: TRBJ1-2
V gene: TRBV5-6
clone size: -
CDR3 protein: CASSLGTRTYGYTF

J gene: TRBJ2-2
V gene: TRBV7-3
clone size: once
CDR3 protein: CASSSRRSPGTGELFF

J gene: TRBJ1-6
V gene: TRBV9
clone size: -
CDR3 protein: CASSGGTGDNSPLHF

J gene: TRBJ2-2
V gene: TRBV27
clone size: -
CDR3 protein: CASSSISGENTGELFF

J gene: TRBJ2-5
V gene: TRBV15
clone size: -
CDR3 protein: CATSGRQFGETQYF

J gene: TRBJ1-2
V gene: TRBV30
clone size: -
CDR3 protein: CAWRGQGASYGYTF

J gene: TRBJ2-1
V gene: TRBV5-6
clone size: -
CDR3 protein: CASSPRTGGNEQFF

J gene: TRBJ2-3
V gene: TRBV2
clone size: -
CDR3 protein: CASSFDRGTDTQYF

J gene: TRBJ1-5
V gene: TRBV6-5
clone size: -
CDR3 protein: CASGPAGSGQPQHF

J gene: TRBJ2-7
V gene: TRBV10-1
clone size: -
CDR3 protein: CASSVRGGDSEQYF

J gene: TRBJ2-3
V gene: TRBV14
clone size: -
CDR3 protein: CASSLIAGETTDTQYF

J gene: TRBJ2-5
V gene: TRBV5-1
clone size: -
CDR3 protein: CASSLELAKETQYF

J gene: TRBJ1-1
V gene: TRBV2
clone size: few
CDR3 protein: CASRGGVRNTEAFF

J gene: TRBJ2-7
V gene: TRBV6-5
clone size: -
CDR3 protein: CASQREVGNYEQYF

J gene: TRBJ1-5
V gene: TRBV6-5
clone size: -
CDR3 protein: CASREAVVNQPQHF

J gene: TRBJ1-3
V gene: TRBV19
clone size: -
CDR3 protein: CASSNRVRSSGNTIYF

J gene: TRBJ2-3
V gene: TRBV5-6
clone size: few
CDR3 protein: CASSHLFWTSVNTDTQYF

J gene: TRBJ2-1
V gene: TRBV25-1
clone size: -
CDR3 protein: CASSEQGQYNEQFF

J gene: TRBJ2-1
V gene: TRBV5-4
clone size: -
CDR3 protein: CASSSDPGGDGNEQFF

J gene: TRBJ2-3
V gene: TRBV6-6
clone size: -
CDR3 protein: CASSRRQGQSRGLDTQYF

J gene: TRBJ2-7
V gene: TRBV19
clone size: few
CDR3 protein: CASSIGALREQYF

J gene: TRBJ1-5
V gene: TRBV12-5
clone size: -
CDR3 protein: CASGFRDRVDRGNQPQHF

J gene: TRBJ2-2
V gene: TRBV5-1
clone size: -
CDR3 protein: CASSLAHTGELFF

J gene: TRBJ2-1
V gene: TRBV19
clone size: -
CDR3 protein: CASSISGTGGNEQFF

J gene: TRBJ1-1
V gene: TRBV7-9
clone size: -
CDR3 protein: CASSATGGANTEAFF

J gene: TRBJ1-2
V gene: TRBV6-5
clone size: -
CDR3 protein: CASSTRGLYGYTF

J gene: TRBJ1-1
V gene: TRBV28
clone size: -
CDR3 protein: CASTLPTGTEAFF

J gene: TRBJ2-1
V gene: TRBV6-2/TRBV6-3
clone size: -
CDR3 protein: CASSPYLSGPYNEQFF

J gene: TRBJ2-3
V gene: TRBV3-1/TRBV3-2
clone size: -
CDR3 protein: CASSQDGTRQDTQYF

J gene: TRBJ1-2
V gene: TRBV25-1
clone size: -
CDR3 protein: CASSGQGASYGYTF

J gene: TRBJ2-5
V gene: TRBV3-1/TRBV3-2
clone size: once
CDR3 protein: CASSQFVASRGETQYF

J gene: TRBJ1-3
V gene: TRBV18
clone size: -
CDR3 protein: CASSPQQGPGNTIYF

J gene: TRBJ1-1
V gene: TRBV11-3
clone size: once
CDR3 protein: CASSFDRDTEAFF

J gene: TRBJ2-1
V gene: TRBV7-8
clone size: -
CDR3 protein: CASSSDTGTEQFF

J gene: TRBJ2-3
V gene: TRBV5-1
clone size: -
CDR3 protein: CASSLGSSGDTQYF

J gene: TRBJ1-6
V gene: TRBV6-6
clone size: -
CDR3 protein: CASSGQGRNSPLHF

J gene: TRBJ1-3
V gene: TRBV19
clone size: -
CDR3 protein: CASSGGQGNTIYF

J gene: TRBJ1-1
V gene: TRBV7-3
clone size: -
CDR3 protein: CASSPGTGGWAFF

J gene: TRBJ2-7
V gene: TRBV9
clone size: few
CDR3 protein: CASSEGTGGYEQYF

J gene: TRBJ1-2
V gene: TRBV20-1
clone size: -
CDR3 protein: CSASNPRDRGSGYTF

J gene: TRBJ1-6
V gene: TRBV2
clone size: -
CDR3 protein: CASRNYRDGRSPLHF

J gene: TRBJ1-5
V gene: TRBV12-2
clone size: few
CDR3 protein: CASRLAHLGQGPNYSNQPQHF

J gene: TRBJ1-3
V gene: TRBV9
clone size: -
CDR3 protein: CASSGTGGGNTIYF

J gene: TRBJ1-5
V gene: TRBV6-6
clone size: -
CDR3 protein: CAGRQGRVQPQHF

J gene: TRBJ1-5
V gene: TRBV19
clone size: -
CDR3 protein: CASSIGAQPQHF

J gene: TRBJ1-4
V gene: TRBV4-2
clone size: -
CDR3 protein: CASSQDSGGYEKLFF

J gene: TRBJ1-1
V gene: TRBV7-3
clone size: once
CDR3 protein: CASSQNRGHTEAFF